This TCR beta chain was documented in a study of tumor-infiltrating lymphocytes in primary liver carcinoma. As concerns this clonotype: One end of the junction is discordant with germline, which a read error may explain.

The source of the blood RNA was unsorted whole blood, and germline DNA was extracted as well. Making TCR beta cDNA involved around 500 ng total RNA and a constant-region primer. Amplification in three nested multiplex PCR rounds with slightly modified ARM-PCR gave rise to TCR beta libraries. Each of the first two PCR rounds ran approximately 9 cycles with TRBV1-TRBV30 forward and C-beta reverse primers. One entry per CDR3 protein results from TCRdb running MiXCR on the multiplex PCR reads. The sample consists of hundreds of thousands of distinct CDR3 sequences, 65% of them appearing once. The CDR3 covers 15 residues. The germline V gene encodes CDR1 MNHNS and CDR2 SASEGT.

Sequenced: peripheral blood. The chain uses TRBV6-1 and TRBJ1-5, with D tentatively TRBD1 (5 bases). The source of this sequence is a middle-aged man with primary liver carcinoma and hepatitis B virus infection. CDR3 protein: CASSDRGFMDQPQHF. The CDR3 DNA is TGCGCCAGCTCCGACCGGGGCTTCATGGACCAGCCCCAGCATTTT.